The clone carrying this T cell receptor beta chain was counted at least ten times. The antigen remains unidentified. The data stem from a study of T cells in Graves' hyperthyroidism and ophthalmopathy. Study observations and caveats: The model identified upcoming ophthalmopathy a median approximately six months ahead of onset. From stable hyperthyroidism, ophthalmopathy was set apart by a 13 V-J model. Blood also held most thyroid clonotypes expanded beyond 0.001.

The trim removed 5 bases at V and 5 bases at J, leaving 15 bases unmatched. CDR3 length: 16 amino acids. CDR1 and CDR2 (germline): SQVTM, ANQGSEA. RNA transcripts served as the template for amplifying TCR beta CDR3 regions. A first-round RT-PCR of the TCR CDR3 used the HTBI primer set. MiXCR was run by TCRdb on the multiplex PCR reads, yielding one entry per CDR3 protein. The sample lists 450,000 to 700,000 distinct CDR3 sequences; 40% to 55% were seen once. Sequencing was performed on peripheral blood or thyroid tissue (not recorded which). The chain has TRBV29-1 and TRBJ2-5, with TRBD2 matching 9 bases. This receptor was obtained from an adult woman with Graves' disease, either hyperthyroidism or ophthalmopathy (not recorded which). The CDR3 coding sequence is TGCAGCGTTCACCATAGCGGGAGAGACCCTTTGGAGACCCAGTACTTC. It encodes CSVHHSGRDPLETQYF.